These 32 T cell receptor beta chains originate from one sample sequenced in a study of T cells after yellow fever vaccination. TCRdb re-called the 5' RACE reads through MiXCR, storing one row per CDR3 protein. The profile shows under 600,000 distinct CDR3 sequences, approximately 12% of them singletons. Sequencing was performed on PBMCs, taken on the day of the yellow fever booster vaccination. The receptors stem from a man aged 30 to 39 who received the YFV17D yellow fever vaccine.

The chain recombines TRBV7-9 with TRBJ2-3; D not resolved. The CDR3 consists of 12 residues. Germline-derived CDR1 and CDR2 are SEHNR and FQNEAQ (reference sequence). Trimming pared 5 bases from V and 6 bases from J, leaving 9 bases between. CDR3 nucleotide sequence: TGTGCCAGCAGCCATTTCCTTGATACGCAGTATTTT. It translates to CASSHFLDTQYF.

In this sample, this clonotype turned up a few times. The CDR3 DNA sequence: TGTGCCAGCAGCTTGGGAGGGGGACTACACAATGAGCAGTTCTTC. Encoded protein: CASSLGGGLHNEQFF. This rearrangement joins TRBV5-6 to TRBJ2-1; weak D call: TRBD2 (7 bases). Germline V gene sequence: CDR1 SGHDT, CDR2 YYEEEE. The CDR3 totals 15 residues. Trimming took off 0 bases at V and 5 bases at J, with 12 bases between the two ends.

The gene calls are TRBV4-3 and TRBJ2-1; no clear D. The V end lost 4 bases, the J end lost 1 base, and 11 bases lay between the germline ends. This CDR3 has 15 amino acids. Per the germline V gene, CDR1 is LGHNA and CDR2 is YSLEER. The CDR3 is CASSRSSGSYNEQFF. DNA for the CDR3: TGCGCCAGCAGCCGTAGCTCCGGGTCCTACAATGAGCAGTTCTTC.

This clonotype was counted between two and nine times. The chain carries TRBV6-1 and TRBJ1-1; D ambiguous. This CDR3 comprises 13 residues. Germline assignment: CDR1 MNHNS and CDR2 SASEGT. Trimming took off 4 bases at V and 6 bases at J, with 12 bases between the two ends. The CDR3 bases are TGTGCCAGCAGTGTATCCCCGAGGGCTGAAGCTTTCTTT. Residues: CASSVSPRAEAFF.

In this sample, this clonotype turned up a few times. This sequence joins TRBV20-1 and TRBJ1-5, with unresolved D. This CDR3 region has 14 residues. Germline CDR1 and CDR2: DFQATT and SNEGSKA (reference sequence). V lost 3 bases to trimming and J lost 4 bases, with 13 bases between them. For the CDR3, the DNA is TGCAGTGCTAGCCTGACCCTGGGGAATCAGCCCCAGCATTTT. Amino acid sequence: CSASLTLGNQPQHF.

This clonotype turned up a few times. The chain links TRBV12-3 or TRBV12-4 to TRBJ2-2; D is unresolved. V was clipped by 5 bases and J by 6 bases, with 16 bases between them. The CDR3 has 15 residues. CDR3 sequence reads: CASSQDLLASGELFF. The CDR3 DNA sequence: TGTGCCAGCAGTCAGGATCTGTTGGCCTCCGGGGAGCTGTTTTTT.

The CDR3 DNA follows: TGCGCCAGCAGCCAAGATCATTCGGCCGAGCAGTACTTC. The encoded protein is CASSQDHSAEQYF. The chain employs TRBV4-3 and TRBJ2-7; D uncertain. From germline, CDR1 is LGHNA and CDR2 YSLEER. The CDR3 is 13 residues long. V gave up 0 bases and J gave up 6 bases, with 9 bases separating them.

There are many counts of this clonotype. The chain joins TRBV29-1 to TRBJ2-3, with 9 bases lining up with TRBD1. With V trimmed by 4 bases and J by 3 bases, 5 bases remained unmatched. Germline loops: CDR1 SQVTM, CDR2 ANQGSEA. The length of the CDR3 is 14 residues. CDR3 sequence: CSVGGTGRTDTQYF. CDR3 in DNA: TGCAGCGTTGGCGGGACAGGGAGGACAGATACGCAGTATTTT.

This clonotype was seen more than once but under ten times. The chain uses TRBV7-9 and TRBJ2-1; 11 nucleotides match TRBD2. There are 14 residues in the CDR3. Unmatched junction bases numbered 7, after V lost 6 bases and J lost 9 bases. The germline gives CDR1 SEHNR, CDR2 FQNEAQ (reference sequence). In DNA, the CDR3 is TGTGCCAGCAGTACTAGCGGGAGTATGGTTGAGCAGTTCTTC. It is translated as CASSTSGSMVEQFF.

This clonotype was picked up a small number of times. The rearrangement uses TRBV7-9 and TRBJ2-2; D might be TRBD2 (5 bases). Germline V gives CDR1 SEHNR, CDR2 FQNEAQ (reference sequence). The CDR3 contains 16 residues. V dropped 5 bases and J dropped 4 bases, with 17 bases sitting between them. CDR3 protein: CASSAPVVEGTGELFF. CDR3 nucleotides: TGTGCCAGCAGCGCACCCGTGGTTGAGGGCACCGGGGAGCTGTTTTTT.

In DNA form, the CDR3 reads TGTGCCAGCTCACCGACAGAACCACAAGAGACCCAGTACTTC. Amino acid sequence: CASSPTEPQETQYF. The chain uses TRBV18 and TRBJ2-5; D might be TRBD1 (5 bases). The V end lost 3 bases, the J end lost 2 bases, and 10 bases lay between the germline ends. Germline CDR1 KGHSH, CDR2 LQKENI. CDR3 length equals 14 residues.

The chain joins TRBV5-4 to TRBJ1-1, with D tentatively TRBD1 (6 bases). The CDR3 has 15 residues. From germline, CDR1 is SGHNT and CDR2 YYREEE (reference sequence). V was clipped by 0 bases and J by 3 bases, with 12 bases between them. CDR3 coding DNA: TGTGCCAGCAGCTTGGCTCGGACAGCTTACACTGAAGCTTTCTTT. This gives the protein CASSLARTAYTEAFF.

The V gene is TRBV18, the J gene TRBJ2-2, with D perhaps matching TRBD2 (6 bases). The V and J ends lost 1 base and 5 bases respectively, with 14 bases between them. The germline gives CDR1 KGHSH, CDR2 LQKENI. This CDR3 has 16 amino acids. CDR3 DNA sequence: TGTGCCAGCTCACCACAGGGAGGTCGTGAAACCGGGGAGCTGTTTTTT. It translates to CASSPQGGRETGELFF.

A few counts support this clonotype. The gene calls are TRBV28 and TRBJ2-5, with D perhaps being TRBD1 or TRBD2 (6 bases each). V lost 7 bases to trimming and J lost 7 bases, with 16 bases between them. Germline V gene sequence: CDR1 MDHEN, CDR2 SYDVKM. The CDR3 runs to 13 residues. CDR3 nucleotide sequence: TGTGCCAGCATCAAACCGGGGGCGGGGACCCAGTACTTC. It translates to CASIKPGAGTQYF.

This clonotype was observed at least ten times. The V and J genes are TRBV5-1 and TRBJ2-7; a weak D match, TRBD2 (8 bases). There are 14 residues in the CDR3. With 4 bases removed from V and 7 bases from J, the gap between germline ends came to 18 bases. Germline V gene data show CDR1 as SGHRS and CDR2 as YFSETQ. CDR3 DNA sequence: TGCGCCAGCAGCCTACGGGAGGGGGCCAGGGAGCAGTACTTC. Its translation: CASSLREGAREQYF.

The chain employs TRBV12-3 or TRBV12-4 and TRBJ2-7, with D possibly TRBD1 on 6 matching bases. V lost 8 bases, J lost 1 base, and 12 bases lay in between. The CDR3 contains 13 residues. CDR3 region: CASCRTESYEQYF. The CDR3 DNA follows: TGTGCCAGCTGTCGGACAGAGTCCTACGAGCAGTACTTC.

This clonotype was recorded a few times. The chain couples TRBV7-3 to TRBJ2-5; D unresolved. The CDR3 covers 15 residues. The ends were cut back, 2 bases at V and 7 bases at J, with 17 bases in the middle. Germline lookup yields CDR1 SGHTA and CDR2 FQGTGA. Written as DNA, the CDR3 is TGTGCCAGCAGCTTAGGATCCCGCGCCGATGGGACCCAGTACTTC. It is translated as CASSLGSRADGTQYF.

CDR3 region: CASSHGTRVEQFF. CDR3 nucleotide sequence: TGTGCCAGCAGTCACGGGACTAGGGTTGAGCAGTTCTTC. V is TRBV6-5 and J is TRBJ2-1; 8 positions agree with TRBD2. Unmatched junction bases numbered 6, after V lost 5 bases and J lost 9 bases. In germline, CDR1 is MNHEY, CDR2 SVGAGI. This CDR3 has 13 residues.

This clonotype was seen a few times. This chain links TRBV7-2 with TRBJ2-6; D is tentatively TRBD1 or TRBD2 (5 bases each). V gave up 6 bases and J gave up 0 bases, with 12 bases separating them. The germline CDR1 and CDR2 sequences are SGHTA and FQGNSA. This CDR3 region has 16 residues. For the CDR3, the DNA is TGTGCCAGCAGGGGGACGGGGAACTCTGGGGCCAACGTCCTGACTTTC. Translating it yields CASRGTGNSGANVLTF.

This clonotype showed up just a few times. The chain carries TRBV4-3 and TRBJ2-1, with D perhaps TRBD2 (6 bases). CDR3 length: 14 residues. The ends were cut back, 1 base at V and 13 bases at J, with 17 bases in the middle. Per germline, CDR1 LGHNA and CDR2 YSLEER. The CDR3 DNA is TGCGCCAGCAGCCAAGGGGCTAGCGTGCCCTTTCAGTTCTTC. As protein: CASSQGASVPFQFF.

This clonotype was counted a few times. The chain uses TRBV20-1 and TRBJ2-7, with 7 bases matching TRBD1. V lost 0 bases and J lost 2; bases outside the gene matches: 7. Looked up from germline, CDR1 is DFQATT and CDR2 is SNEGSKA (reference sequence). The CDR3 is 15 residues long. DNA for the CDR3: TGCAGTGCTAGAGATTTGGTTGGGACAGCCTACGAGCAGTACTTC. Its translation: CSARDLVGTAYEQYF.

With respect to this clonotype: One end of the junction does not line up with germline, which may come from a read error. The gene calls are TRBV7-8 and TRBJ2-3; 11 bases are a match to TRBD2. Germline CDR1 and CDR2: SGHVS and FQNEAQ. This CDR3 spans 16 amino acids. Here the CDR3 DNA reads TGTGCCAGCAACTTAGGAACTAGCGGGAGAACAGATACGCAGTATTTT. Protein: CASNLGTSGRTDTQYF.

This rearrangement joins TRBV5-1 to TRBJ2-2; D uncertain. This CDR3 has 13 residues. Germline V CDR1 and CDR2: SGHRS, YFSETQ. With 0 bases removed from V and 7 bases from J, the gap between germline ends came to 7 bases. The DNA of the CDR3 is TGCGCCAGCAGCTTGGAAGGGAACGGGGAGCTGTTTTTT. This codes for CASSLEGNGELFF.

The chain couples TRBV5-1 to TRBJ2-1; 8 bases are shared with TRBD2. This CDR3 spans 16 amino acids. V trimming: 4 bases; J trimming: 5 bases; junction bases outside the gene matches: 11. Per germline, CDR1 SGHRS and CDR2 YFSETQ. CDR3 nucleotides: TGCGCCAGCAGCCATTATTTCGGGAGGGCAAACAATGAGCAGTTCTTC. Translated: CASSHYFGRANNEQFF.

This clonotype showed up many times. The CDR3, as DNA: TGCAGCGCGAGACAGAGCCAAGAGACCCAGTACTTC. This translates into CSARQSQETQYF. V is TRBV29-1 and J is TRBJ2-5; possibly TRBD1 for D (5 bases). V gave up 7 bases and J gave up 1 base, with 10 bases separating them. Germline V gene sequence: CDR1 SQVTM, CDR2 ANQGSEA. The CDR3 is 12 residues long.

The chain has TRBV27 and TRBJ2-5, with D hard to call. Germline V gene lookup returns CDR1 MNHEY and CDR2 SMNVEV (reference sequence). The V gene lost 6 bases and the J gene lost 4 bases, with 21 bases spanning the gap. There are 16 residues in the CDR3. This CDR3 reads CASSLSTPAGRETQYF. The CDR3 DNA reads as TGTGCCAGCAGCCTCTCGACCCCCGCTGGAAGAGAGACCCAGTACTTC.

The genes are TRBV10-3 and TRBJ2-6, with D possibly TRBD1 on 6 matching bases. V lost 5 bases to trimming and J lost 0 bases, with 11 bases between them. Germline CDR1 and CDR2: ENHRY and SYGVKD. The CDR3 is 16 residues long. The CDR3 loop is CAISLRGGSGANVLTF. Here the CDR3 DNA reads TGTGCCATCAGTCTTCGAGGGGGCTCTGGGGCCAACGTCCTGACTTTC.

The J gene is TRBJ2-7, the V gene TRBV5-5; 9 bases are a match to TRBD2. The CDR3 has 14 amino acids. Germline CDR1 is SGHKS and CDR2 is YYEKEE (reference sequence). Losses at the gene ends were 2 bases for V and 3 bases for J; bases not matched to a gene: 3. The CDR3 loop is CASSFWTSDYEQYF. DNA for the CDR3: TGTGCCAGCAGCTTCTGGACTAGCGACTACGAGCAGTACTTC.

This clonotype was counted a few times. The chain has TRBV6-2 or TRBV6-3 and TRBJ1-1, with TRBD1 matching 7 bases. The CDR3 is made up of 17 amino acids. Per germline, CDR1 MNHEY and CDR2 SVGEGT. The junction had 12 bases not matched to a gene; V was cut back by 4 bases and J by 1 base. CDR3 coding DNA: TGTGCCAGCAGTTCTCAGGACAGGAAGGTTCGGAACACTGAAGCTTTCTTT. Encoded protein: CASSSQDRKVRNTEAFF.

This clonotype was recorded a few times. V is TRBV5-1 and J is TRBJ2-1; D may be TRBD2 (5 bases). This CDR3 is built from 13 residues. With 2 bases removed from V and 9 bases from J, the gap between germline ends came to 12 bases. Germline V gene data show CDR1 as SGHRS and CDR2 as YFSETQ. The CDR3 is CASSLTLGGEQFF. CDR3 bases: TGCGCCAGCAGCTTAACTTTAGGAGGTGAGCAGTTCTTC.

V usage is TRBV7-2 and J usage is TRBJ2-4; TRBD2 is a possible D gene (5 bases). This CDR3 region has 14 residues. The ends were cut back, 1 base at V and 4 bases at J, with 8 bases in the middle. Per germline, CDR1 SGHTA and CDR2 FQGNSA. CDR3 DNA: TGTGCCAGCAGCTTAGTTGAGGGTAAAAACATTCAGTACTTC. It yields the protein CASSLVEGKNIQYF.

CDR3 protein: CASSWGQHSGRANEQFF. CDR3 nucleotide sequence: TGCGCCAGCAGCTGGGGCCAACATAGCGGGAGAGCGAATGAGCAGTTCTTC. This rearrangement joins TRBV5-1 to TRBJ2-1; 9 nucleotides match TRBD2. Germline V CDR1 and CDR2: SGHRS, YFSETQ. The CDR3 length is 17 residues. J gave up 7 bases and V 3 bases, and 14 bases lay outside the gene matches.